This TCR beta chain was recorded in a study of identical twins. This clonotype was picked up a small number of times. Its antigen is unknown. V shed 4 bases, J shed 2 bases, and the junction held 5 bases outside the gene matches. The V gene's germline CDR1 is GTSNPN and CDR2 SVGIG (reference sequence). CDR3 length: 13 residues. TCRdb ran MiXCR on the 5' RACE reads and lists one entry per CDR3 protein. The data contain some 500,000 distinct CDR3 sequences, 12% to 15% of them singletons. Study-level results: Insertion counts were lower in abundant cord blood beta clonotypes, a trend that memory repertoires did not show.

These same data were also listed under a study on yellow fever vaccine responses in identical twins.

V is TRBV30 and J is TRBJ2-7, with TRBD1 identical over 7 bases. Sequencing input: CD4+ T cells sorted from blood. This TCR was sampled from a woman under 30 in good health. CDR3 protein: CAWNGDRTYEQYF. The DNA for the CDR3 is TGTGCCTGGAATGGGGACAGAACCTACGAGCAGTACTTC. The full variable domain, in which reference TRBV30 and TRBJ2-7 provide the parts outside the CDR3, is SQTIHQWPATLVQPVGSPLSLECTVEGTSNPNLYWYRQAAGRGLQLLFYSVGIGQISSEVPQNLSASRPQDRQFILSSKKLLLSDSGFYLCAWNGDRTYEQYFGPGTRLTVT.